This T cell receptor beta chain was found in a study of vaccination effects on CD4 cells after COVID-19. Study-level information: Following the second dose by a median of 72 days, the post-vaccine samples were obtained.

A remark on this clone: Its antigen is undetermined.

Clones were sequenced by immunoSEQ multiplex PCR, and TCRdb holds only the in-frame ones, with some missing. This sample has some 35,000 clones, with 70% to 85% found just once. Germline-derived CDR1 and CDR2 are SGHDT and YYEEEE. V lost 2 bases and J 3 bases, leaving 8 bases between the germline ends. This CDR3 region has 13 residues. Expansion with viral peptide pools was applied to antigen-specific CD4+ T cells by the ViraFEST assay prior to sequencing. Researchers isolated CD4+ T cells once less than twelve days of culture had elapsed. The cohort was immunized with two doses of either the BNT162b2 or mRNA-1273 vaccine. Each vaccine recipient was nucleocapsid antibody negative and had no prior SARS-CoV-2 infection.

The TCR sequence derives from a human donor who received a COVID-19 vaccine. Some clones in this sample may be carry-over from other donors' samples. The chain carries TRBV5-6 and TRBJ2-5, with D hard to call. The sample was CD4+ T cells from PBMCs cultured with HCoV-NL63 spike peptides, taken after COVID-19 vaccination. CDR3 region: CASSFGREETQYF. Here the CDR3 DNA reads TGTGCCAGCAGCTTCGGAAGGGAAGAGACCCAGTACTTC.